What follows are 20 T cell receptor beta chains derived from one specimen sequenced in a study of blood T cell repertoires in COVID-19. Measured with immunoSEQ multiplex PCR; TCRdb has only the in-frame clones, and not every one. The sample holds about 15,000 clones; about 89% are singletons and the top ten take less than 25%. Material: peripheral blood. The receptors here all came from a man in his 60s with acute or convalescent COVID-19.

The gene calls are TRBV5-5 and TRBJ2-3; the match to TRBD2 covers 7 bases. Germline V gene sequence: CDR1 SGHKS, CDR2 YYEKEE (reference sequence). CDR3 length equals 18 residues. The V segment lost 3 bases and the J segment 0 bases; nucleotides outside the gene matches: 13. CDR3 region: CASSSRPRLATSTDTQYF. For the CDR3, the DNA is TGTGCCAGCAGCTCCCGGCCGAGACTAGCAACCAGCACAGATACGCAGTATTTT. The full variable domain, completed using reference TRBV5-5 and TRBJ2-3, is DAGVTQSPTHLIKTRGQQVTLRCSPISGHKSVSWYQQVLGQGPQFIFQYYEKEERGRGNFPDRFSARQFPNYSSELNVNALLLGDSALYLCASSSRPRLATSTDTQYFGPGTRLTVL.

The rearrangement joins TRBV7-8 to TRBJ2-7; D might be TRBD1 (6 bases). Trimming took 7 bases from V and 7 from J, leaving 23 bases between them. Germline V gives CDR1 SGHVS, CDR2 FQNEAQ. This CDR3 spans 15 amino acids. The DNA for the CDR3 is TGTGCCAGCACCGGTGGGGGCCTAGGGTCTCGGGAGCAGTACTTC. It encodes CASTGGGLGSREQYF.

This chain connects TRBV7-6 to TRBJ2-1, with TRBD2 matching 7 bases. The length of the CDR3 is 15 residues. The V segment lost 1 base and the J segment 4 bases; nucleotides outside the gene matches: 4. Germline values: CDR1 SGHVS, CDR2 FNYEAQ. The CDR3 DNA is TGTGCCAGCAGCTTAGGAACTAGCGTATACAATGAGCAGTTCTTC. Its protein is CASSLGTSVYNEQFF. Complete variable domain (other parts from reference TRBV7-6 and TRBJ2-1): GAGVSQSPRYKVTKRGQDVALRCDPISGHVSLYWYRQALGQGPEFLTYFNYEAQQDKSGLPNDRFSAERPEGSISTLTIQRTEQRDSAMYRCASSLGTSVYNEQFFGPGTRLTVL.

This chain joins TRBV28 and TRBJ1-2; D uncertain. Looked up from germline, CDR1 is MDHEN and CDR2 is SYDVKM. V was cut by 6 bases and J by 2 bases, with 4 bases left in between. CDR3 size: 11 residues. This chain's CDR3 is CASRQNYGYTF. Written as DNA, the CDR3 is TGTGCCAGCAGGCAGAACTATGGCTACACCTTC.

The chain joins TRBV6-1 to TRBJ2-7, with D hard to call. This CDR3 contains 14 residues. Trimming pared 3 bases from V and 3 bases from J, leaving 12 bases between. CDR1 is MNHNS and CDR2 is SASEGT in the germline V gene. CDR3: CASSEIAALYEQYF. CDR3 DNA: TGTGCCAGCAGTGAGATAGCAGCCCTCTACGAGCAGTACTTC.

The chain joins TRBV4-2 to TRBJ1-3; D not resolved. The germline CDR1 and CDR2 sequences are LGHNA and YNFKEQ. Trimming cost V 6 bases and J 0 bases, with 12 bases left between them. The CDR3 runs to 15 residues. Written as DNA, the CDR3 is TGTGCCAGCAGACTAGGGAGAATCTCTGGAAACACCATATATTTT. Encoded protein: CASRLGRISGNTIYF.

This clone has a single count. This chain connects TRBV29-1 to TRBJ2-2, with D unresolved. This CDR3 is built from 12 residues. Looked up from germline, CDR1 is SQVTM and CDR2 is ANQGSEA. V lost 5 bases to trimming and J lost 3 bases, with 7 bases between them. CDR3 nucleotides: TGCAGCGTTTACACCTACACCGGGGAGCTGTTTTTT. Translation: CSVYTYTGELFF.

The gene calls are TRBV5-1 and TRBJ2-2; D might be TRBD2 (5 bases). Germline CDR1 and CDR2: SGHRS and YFSETQ. This CDR3 has 16 amino acids. Trimming left V 0 bases short and J 4 bases short, with 13 bases between. The CDR3 sequence is CASSLDGRAGTGELFF. CDR3 sequence (DNA): TGCGCCAGCAGCTTGGATGGACGGGCGGGCACCGGGGAGCTGTTTTTT. The whole variable domain, filled in from reference TRBV5-1 and TRBJ2-2, reads KAGVTQTPRYLIKTRGQQVTLSCSPISGHRSVSWYQQTPGQGLQFLFEYFSETQRNKGNFPGRFSGRQFSNSRSEMNVSTLELGDSALYLCASSLDGRAGTGELFFGEGSRLTVL.

The V call is TRBV9, the J call TRBJ2-1; 7 bases fit TRBD1. This CDR3 has 14 residues. V shed 5 bases, J shed 8 bases, and the junction held 10 bases outside the gene matches. Germline V gene lookup returns CDR1 SGDLS and CDR2 YYNGEE. CDR3 DNA sequence: TGTGCCAGCAGTTTTTCGACAGGGAGAGATGAGCAGTTCTTC. Residues: CASSFSTGRDEQFF.

This chain links TRBV12-5 with TRBJ2-5; TRBD1 aligns across 7 bases. Germline lookup yields CDR1 LGHNT and CDR2 FRNRAP. The V and J ends lost 1 base and 5 bases, in that order; junction bases with no gene match: 7. This CDR3 is built from 15 residues. The CDR3 nucleotides read TGTGCTAGTGGTTTGGGAGACAGGGCAGGCGAGACCCAGTACTTC. Its translation: CASGLGDRAGETQYF.

The J gene is TRBJ2-2, the V gene TRBV5-1; a weak D match, TRBD2 (6 bases). V lost 3 bases and J 3 bases, leaving 21 bases between the germline ends. The CDR3 consists of 18 residues. Germline-derived CDR1 and CDR2 are SGHRS and YFSETQ. CDR3 amino acids: CASSSGLARASDTGELFF. In nucleotides, the CDR3 is TGCGCCAGCAGCTCCGGCCTAGCGAGGGCCTCGGACACCGGGGAGCTGTTTTTT.

This chain connects TRBV7-9 to TRBJ1-6; 10 bases match TRBD1. V gave up 1 base and J gave up 10 bases; unmatched junction bases: 4. In germline, CDR1 is SEHNR, CDR2 FQNEAQ (reference sequence). CDR3 length: 15 residues. The CDR3 region is CASSLETGGGSPLHF. In nucleotides, the CDR3 is TGTGCCAGCAGCTTAGAGACAGGGGGCGGATCACCCCTCCACTTT.

The CDR3 is CASRGASGVRRDIQYF. Written as DNA, the CDR3 is TGTGCCAGTAGGGGGGCCTCAGGGGTCCGACGGGACATTCAGTACTTC. The rearrangement joins TRBV19 to TRBJ2-4; tentative D call: TRBD1 (6 bases). The germline gives CDR1 LNHDA, CDR2 SQIVND (reference sequence). The V and J ends lost 6 bases and 8 bases respectively, with 23 bases between them. The CDR3 is 16 residues long.

The chain joins TRBV30 to TRBJ2-4, with TRBD2 as a possible D gene (5 bases). This CDR3 spans 13 amino acids. From germline, CDR1 is GTSNPN and CDR2 SVGIG (reference sequence). V shed 6 bases and J shed 9 bases, with 18 bases lying between them. The DNA of the CDR3 is TGTGCCTGTACCACTGACCTGCGGGCCATTCAGTACTTC. It translates to CACTTDLRAIQYF.

The V gene is TRBV5-5, the J gene TRBJ2-7; TRBD1 matches 10 bases. V lost 2 bases and J lost 3; bases outside the gene matches: 11. The CDR3 has 17 amino acids. Germline lookup yields CDR1 SGHKS and CDR2 YYEKEE (reference sequence). CDR3 loop: CASSLRDRGAIIYEQYF. CDR3 nucleotides: TGTGCCAGCAGCTTAAGGGACAGGGGAGCTATCATCTACGAGCAGTACTTC.

The chain links TRBV19 to TRBJ1-5, with 7 positions matching TRBD1. CDR1 is LNHDA, CDR2 SQIVND, per germline (reference sequence). Trimming cost V 8 bases and J 9 bases; bases outside gene matches: 10. The CDR3 has 13 residues. The CDR3 region has the DNA TGTGCCAGTTCGACAGGGTATCGGTCGCCCCAGCATTTT. Protein product: CASSTGYRSPQHF.

The chain uses TRBV5-1 and TRBJ2-7; 7 bases match TRBD1. This CDR3 is built from 16 residues. Trimming cost V 5 bases and J 3 bases; bases outside gene matches: 14. Per germline, CDR1 SGHRS and CDR2 YFSETQ. For the CDR3, the DNA is TGCGCCAGCAGTGATGAGGGCCTGACAGGGAGCTACGAGCAGTACTTC. Its protein is CASSDEGLTGSYEQYF.

The chain couples TRBV6-2 or TRBV6-3 to TRBJ2-3, with 7 bases that match TRBD1. The CDR3 spans 16 residues. V shed 6 bases and J 1 base; nucleotides not matched to a gene: 10. The germline V gene has CDR1 MNHEY and CDR2 SVGEGT. DNA for the CDR3: TGTGCCAGCAGCCCTCCTGACAGGGTAGGCACAGATACGCAGTATTTT. This translates into CASSPPDRVGTDTQYF.

The J gene is TRBJ2-3, the V gene TRBV19; 9 bases agree with TRBD2. Germline-derived CDR1 and CDR2 are LNHDA and SQIVND (reference sequence). The V and J ends lost 8 bases and 3 bases, in that order; junction bases with no gene match: 6. This CDR3 region has 14 residues. The CDR3 is CASGGLAETDTQYF. DNA for the CDR3: TGTGCCAGTGGGGGACTAGCTGAGACAGATACGCAGTATTTT.

This clone has just a few counts. The genes are TRBV2 and TRBJ2-2; 8 nucleotides line up with TRBD2. J was trimmed by 1 base and V by 0 bases; bases with no gene match: 4. The germline CDR1 and CDR2 sequences are SNHLY and FYNNEI. This CDR3 contains 17 residues. Here the CDR3 reads CASSEAAGLVNTGELFF. The CDR3 bases are TGTGCCAGCAGTGAAGCTGCGGGACTAGTGAACACCGGGGAGCTGTTTTTT.